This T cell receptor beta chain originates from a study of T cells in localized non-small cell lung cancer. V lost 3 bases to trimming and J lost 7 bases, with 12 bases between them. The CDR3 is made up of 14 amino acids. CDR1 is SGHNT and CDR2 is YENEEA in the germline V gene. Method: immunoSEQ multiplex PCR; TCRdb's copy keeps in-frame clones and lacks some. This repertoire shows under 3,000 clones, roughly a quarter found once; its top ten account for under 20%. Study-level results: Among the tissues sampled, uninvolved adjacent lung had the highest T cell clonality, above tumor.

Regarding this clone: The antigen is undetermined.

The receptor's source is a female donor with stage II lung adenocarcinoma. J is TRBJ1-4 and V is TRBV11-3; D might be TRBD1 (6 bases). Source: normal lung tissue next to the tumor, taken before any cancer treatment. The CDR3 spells CASSFPGAREKLFF. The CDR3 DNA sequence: TGTGCCAGCAGCTTCCCGGGGGCGCGTGAAAAACTGTTTTTT. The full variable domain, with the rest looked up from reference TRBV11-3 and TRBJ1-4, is EAGVVQSPRYKIIEKKQPVAFWCNPISGHNTLYWYLQNLGQGPELLIRYENEEAVDDSQLPKDRFSAERLKGVDSTLKIQPAELGDSAVYLCASSFPGAREKLFFGSGTQLSVL.